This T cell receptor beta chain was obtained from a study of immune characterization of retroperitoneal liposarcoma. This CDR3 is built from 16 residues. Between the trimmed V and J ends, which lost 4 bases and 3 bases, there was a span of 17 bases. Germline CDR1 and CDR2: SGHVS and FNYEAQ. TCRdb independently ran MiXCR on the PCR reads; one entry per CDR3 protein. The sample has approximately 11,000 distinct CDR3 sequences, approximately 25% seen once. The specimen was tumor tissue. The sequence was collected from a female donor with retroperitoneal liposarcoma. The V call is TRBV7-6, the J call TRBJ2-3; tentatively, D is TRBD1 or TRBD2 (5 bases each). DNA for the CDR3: TGTGCCAGCAGCTCCCGGGGCGGGCGGAATACAGATACGCAGTATTTT. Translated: CASSSRGGRNTDTQYF.